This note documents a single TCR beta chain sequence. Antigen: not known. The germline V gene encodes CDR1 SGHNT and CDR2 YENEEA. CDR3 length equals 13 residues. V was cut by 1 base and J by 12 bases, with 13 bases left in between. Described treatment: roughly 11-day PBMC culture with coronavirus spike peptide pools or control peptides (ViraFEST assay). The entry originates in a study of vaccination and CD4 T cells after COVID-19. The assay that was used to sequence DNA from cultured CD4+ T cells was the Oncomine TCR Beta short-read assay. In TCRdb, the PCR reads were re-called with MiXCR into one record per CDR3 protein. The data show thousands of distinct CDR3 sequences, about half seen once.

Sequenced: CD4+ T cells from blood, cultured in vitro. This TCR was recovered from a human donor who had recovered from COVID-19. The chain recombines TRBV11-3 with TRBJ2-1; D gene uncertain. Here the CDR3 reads CASSLGPSARQFF. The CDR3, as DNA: TGTGCCAGCAGCTTAGGGCCTTCGGCGCGGCAGTTCTTC.